This entry lists 14 T cell receptor beta chains sequenced from one sample in a study of cytomegalovirus exposure and HLA in healthy donors. Repertoires were generated with immunoSEQ multiplex PCR, while TCRdb's copy carries only in-frame clones and drops some. The sample contains about 110,000 clones, around 82% of which appear only once. Sequencing used PBMCs. These receptors were obtained from a woman in her late teens or twenties in good health and CMV-seronegative.

DNA for the CDR3: TGTGCCAGCAGCCCCAAACCCAGGGAGGCGCTCCCCTCGAACACCGGGGAGCTGTTTTTT. This translates into CASSPKPREALPSNTGELFF. The chain couples TRBV9 to TRBJ2-2, with a tentative D call TRBD2 (6 bases). This CDR3 is built from 20 residues. V was cut by 4 bases and J by 0 bases, with 25 bases left in between. Germline CDR1 and CDR2: SGDLS and YYNGEE.

The CDR3 DNA reads TGTGCCAGCTCACCAACGGGGGGTTCTAATGAAAAACTGTTTTTT. Translating it yields CASSPTGGSNEKLFF. This chain uses TRBV18 with TRBJ1-4, with D possibly being TRBD1 (5 bases). Trimming took off 2 bases at V and 3 bases at J, with 10 bases between the two ends. The CDR3 length is 15 residues. CDR1 KGHSH and CDR2 LQKENI come from the germline V gene.

The chain uses TRBV5-4 and TRBJ1-3; D is unresolved. The CDR3 runs to 13 residues. CDR1 is SGHNT and CDR2 is YYREEE in the germline V gene (reference sequence). The V end was cut by 2 bases, the J end by 0 bases, with 3 bases between. CDR3: CASSFISGNTIYF. CDR3 nucleotide sequence: TGTGCCAGCAGCTTTATCTCTGGAAACACCATATATTTT.

This CDR3 is CASRDRTDEQFF. For the CDR3, the DNA is TGTGCCAGCAGGGACAGAACGGATGAGCAGTTCTTC. V is TRBV7-9 and J is TRBJ2-1; weak D call: TRBD1 (6 bases). V lost 6 bases to trimming and J lost 8 bases, with 11 bases between them. Germline V CDR1 and CDR2: SEHNR, FQNEAQ (reference sequence). The CDR3 sequence is 12 residues long.

J is TRBJ1-2 and V is TRBV10-3, with TRBD1 matching 8 bases. The CDR3 is 15 residues long. Germline CDR1 reads ENHRY; CDR2 reads SYGVKD. J gave up 3 bases and V 4 bases, and 7 bases lay outside the gene matches. The DNA of the CDR3 is TGTGCCATCAGTGGAAACAGGGGGGAGGACTATGGCTACACCTTC. This encodes CAISGNRGEDYGYTF.

V and J are TRBV28 and TRBJ2-3, with D unresolved. Germline CDR1 and CDR2: MDHEN and SYDVKM. This CDR3 contains 13 residues. With 4 bases removed from V and 4 bases from J, the gap between germline ends came to 9 bases. CDR3 sequence reads: CASSWASADTQYF. CDR3 coding DNA: TGTGCCAGCAGTTGGGCCTCGGCAGATACGCAGTATTTT.

The chain has TRBV12-1 and TRBJ1-2; whether TRBD1, the table's D call, matches the DNA was not checked. TRBV12-1 is recorded as a pseudogene. The CDR3 runs 14 residues. This chain's CDR3 is CASSFRVSPYGYTF. The CDR3 coding sequence is TGTGCCAGCAGCTTCAGGGTCTCCCCCTATGGCTACACCTTC.

Only one count was recorded for this clone. The chain carries TRBV4-1 and TRBJ2-7, with TRBD2 identical over 9 bases. V lost 1 base and J lost 2; bases outside the gene matches: 6. CDR1 and CDR2 (germline): MGHRA, YSYEKL. The CDR3 spans 16 residues. CDR3 residues: CASSQGSGGYPYEQYF. Written as DNA, the CDR3 is TGCGCCAGCAGCCAAGGAAGCGGGGGGTATCCCTACGAGCAGTACTTC.

The chain has TRBV19 and TRBJ2-7; 7 bases are a match to TRBD1. The CDR3 has 16 amino acids. V lost 6 bases, J lost 2 bases, and 13 bases stayed unmatched. Germline values: CDR1 LNHDA, CDR2 SQIVND (reference sequence). This chain's CDR3 is CASSPQGTVPPYEQYF. For the CDR3, the DNA is TGTGCCAGTAGCCCACAAGGGACAGTTCCCCCCTACGAGCAGTACTTC.

The CDR3 coding sequence is TGTGCCAGTAGTGCGGGGACAGGGACCAATCAGCCCCAGCATTTT. It yields the protein CASSAGTGTNQPQHF. The chain is built from TRBV19 and TRBJ1-5, with 9 bases lining up with TRBD1. J was trimmed by 3 bases and V by 5 bases; bases with no gene match: 5. The CDR3 consists of 15 residues. The germline V gene has CDR1 LNHDA and CDR2 SQIVND (reference sequence).

The chain is built from TRBV14 and TRBJ2-7; D is perhaps TRBD1 (6 bases). Germline values: CDR1 SGHDN, CDR2 FVKESK. The CDR3 is made up of 15 amino acids. Trimming cost V 6 bases and J 2 bases, with 17 bases left between them. The CDR3 sequence: CASSRNGQITYEQYF. The CDR3 coding sequence is TGTGCCAGCAGTCGAAACGGACAGATTACCTACGAGCAGTACTTC.

The J gene is TRBJ1-5, the V gene TRBV2; a possible D gene is TRBD1 (5 bases). The CDR3 has 14 residues. Trimming removed 6 bases from V and 4 bases from J, with 13 bases in between. Germline V lookup: CDR1 SNHLY, CDR2 FYNNEI. CDR3 region: CASSREGTNQPQHF. Written as DNA, the CDR3 is TGTGCCAGCAGCCGAGAGGGGACTAATCAGCCCCAGCATTTT.

The chain combines TRBV2 with TRBJ2-7; perhaps TRBD1 as D (6 bases). This CDR3 region has 15 residues. V shed 1 base and J shed 2 bases, with 12 bases lying between them. The germline gives CDR1 SNHLY, CDR2 FYNNEI. CDR3 amino acids: CASSEVSRGTYEQYF. The CDR3 DNA sequence: TGTGCCAGCAGTGAAGTCTCCAGGGGAACCTACGAGCAGTACTTC.

V usage is TRBV6-1 and J usage is TRBJ1-5; 9 bases align to TRBD1. This CDR3 has 16 amino acids. The germline V gene has CDR1 MNHNS and CDR2 SASEGT. V was pared by 3 bases and J by 0 bases, with 3 bases of the junction left unmatched. CDR3 in amino acids: CASSDSTGGSNQPQHF. CDR3 bases: TGTGCCAGCAGTGATTCGACAGGGGGTAGCAATCAGCCCCAGCATTTT.